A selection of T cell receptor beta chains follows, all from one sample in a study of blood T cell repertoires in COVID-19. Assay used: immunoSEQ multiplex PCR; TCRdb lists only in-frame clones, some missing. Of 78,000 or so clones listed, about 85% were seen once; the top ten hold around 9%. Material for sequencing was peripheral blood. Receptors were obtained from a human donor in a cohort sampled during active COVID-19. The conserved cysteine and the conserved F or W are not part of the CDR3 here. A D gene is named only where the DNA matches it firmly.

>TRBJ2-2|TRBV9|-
ASSVGTANTGELF
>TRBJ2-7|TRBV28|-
AVGQESYEQY
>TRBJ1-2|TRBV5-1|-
ASSLREANYGYT
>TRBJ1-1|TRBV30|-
AWSADTEAF
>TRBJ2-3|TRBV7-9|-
ASSPVEGARDTQY
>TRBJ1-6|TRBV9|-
ASSAPRGGVDNSPLH
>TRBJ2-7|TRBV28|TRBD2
ATAGTPISGRRSYEQY
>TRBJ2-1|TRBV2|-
ASSVERSNEQF
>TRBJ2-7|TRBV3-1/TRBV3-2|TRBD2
ASSPWTSGTYEQY
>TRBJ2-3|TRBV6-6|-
ASYRGNPTDTQY